This record concerns one T cell receptor beta chain sequence. Its antigen is currently unknown. The data belong to a study of tumor-infiltrating lymphocytes in localized non-small cell lung cancer. For the study at large: Several tumor histologies, both smoking statuses, and some post-neoadjuvant chemotherapy samples were included.

The CDR3 consists of 17 residues. V was trimmed by 2 bases and J by 2 bases, leaving 18 bases between them. CDR1 is SGHRS, CDR2 YFSETQ, per germline. The assay was immunoSEQ multiplex PCR, and TCRdb's table has in-frame clones only and misses some. Of 23,000 or so clones in the sample, roughly two thirds were seen once. Findings of the study overall: T-cell fraction did not differ between immunotypes IM1 and IM2. Different pieces of the same tissue went to different assays, confounding technical variation with intratumor heterogeneity. Compared with uninvolved lung, tumors showed higher T cell infiltration by TCRbeta sequencing.

V and J are TRBV5-1 and TRBJ2-3, with D maybe TRBD2 (6 bases). The sequencing sample was made of lung tumor tissue. The source of this sequence is a human donor with non-small cell lung cancer. The CDR3 sequence is CASSFDQGAGITDTQYF. The CDR3 nucleotides are TGCGCCAGCAGCTTTGATCAGGGTGCGGGGATCACAGATACGCAGTATTTT.